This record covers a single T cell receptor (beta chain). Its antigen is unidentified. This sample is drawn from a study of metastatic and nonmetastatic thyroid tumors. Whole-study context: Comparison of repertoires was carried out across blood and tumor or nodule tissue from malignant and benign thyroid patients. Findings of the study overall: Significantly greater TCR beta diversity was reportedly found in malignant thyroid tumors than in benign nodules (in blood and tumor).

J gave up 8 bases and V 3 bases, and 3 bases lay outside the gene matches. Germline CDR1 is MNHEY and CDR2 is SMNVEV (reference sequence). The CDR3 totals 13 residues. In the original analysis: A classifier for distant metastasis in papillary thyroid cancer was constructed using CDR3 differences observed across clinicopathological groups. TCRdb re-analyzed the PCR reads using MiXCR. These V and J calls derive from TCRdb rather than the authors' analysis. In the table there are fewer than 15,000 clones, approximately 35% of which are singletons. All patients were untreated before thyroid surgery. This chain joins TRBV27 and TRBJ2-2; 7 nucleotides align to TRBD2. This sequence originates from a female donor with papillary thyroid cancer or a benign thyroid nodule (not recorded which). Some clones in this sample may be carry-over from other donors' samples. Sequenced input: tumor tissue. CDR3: CASSFSGLGELFF. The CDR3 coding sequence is TGTGCCAGCAGTTTTAGCGGGTTAGGGGAGCTGTTTTTT.